This T cell receptor (beta chain) originates from a study of blood T cells in healthy people across ages. Study-wide findings and caveats: Per million T cells, TCR beta diversity dropped about linearly as age rose.

Primed by a sample-barcoded 5' primer and a J-beta primer mix, a second PCR proceeded for roughly 6 to 12 cycles. The template-switch adaptor was a 5' adaptor with 12 random nucleotides. It tagged each cDNA molecule. MiXCR, run by TCRdb on the 5' RACE reads, gives a single entry per CDR3 protein. The sample consists of 550,000 to 650,000 distinct CDR3 sequences, about a quarter of them appearing once. This clonotype was detected only a few times. Its antigen remains unidentified. CDR3 size: 14 residues. The germline CDR1 and CDR2 sequences are LNHDA and SQIVND (reference sequence). V was shortened by 4 bases and J by 1 base, with 10 bases between the two germline ends. The same sample was also used in a study of T cells of mothers and their children. This second report adds: Per 15 ul, 1.5 ug of RNA was used, with all extracted RNA going into cDNA synthesis.

Sequencing was performed on blood. The chain recombines TRBV19 with TRBJ2-5; D is possibly TRBD2 (6 bases). This clonotype originated in a boy aged 2 to 10 in good health. CDR3 region: CASSTQTSQETQYF. CDR3 DNA sequence: TGTGCCAGTAGTACACAGACTAGCCAAGAGACCCAGTACTTC.